This T cell receptor (beta chain) originates from a study of blood T cell repertoires in COVID-19. The wider study: The recovered donors of Cohort 3 showed two negative PCRs, clearance, or symptom resolution. The origin of the acute and convalescent COVID-19 samples was the United States, Italy and Spain. From T cells, B-cell-depleted T cells, or PBMCs came the material, which was cDNA or gDNA.

This CDR3 is built from 18 residues. Trimming removed 4 bases from V and 4 bases from J; junction bases left unmatched: 17. CDR1 is SGHVS, CDR2 FQNEAQ, per germline. Per the original methods: Estimated nucleated cell counts came from reference gene primer amplification. Data came from immunoSEQ multiplex PCR; TCRdb stores just in-frame clones and leaves some out. Clone size and the V and J calls come from that table; the DNA yielded D and trimming. The top ten clones hold 5.5% to 8.5% of a sample with roughly 210,000 clones, 87% of them seen once. The TCR sequence derives from a young man in a cohort exposed to, infected with or recovered from COVID-19 (not recorded which). The source material was PBMCs or T cells enriched from blood (not recorded which). The chain recombines TRBV7-8 with TRBJ2-7; 9 nucleotides match TRBD2. CDR3 amino acids: CASSSRTLQREDRYEQYF. The CDR3 nucleotides are TGTGCCAGCAGCTCCCGGACCCTTCAGCGGGAGGATCGGTACGAGCAGTACTTC.